The clone carrying this T cell receptor (beta chain) was detected ten times or more. The antigen is not known. RNA transcripts provided the source from which TCR beta CDR3 regions were amplified. In the first-round RT-PCR of the TCR CDR3, the HTBI primer set was used. TCRdb reprocessed the multiplex PCR reads with MiXCR, giving one entry per CDR3 protein. The data hold around 350,000 distinct CDR3 sequences, with about 19% observed a single time. CDR1 and CDR2 from the germline V gene are KGHDR and SFDVKD. The CDR3 loop spans 17 amino acids. Losses at the gene ends were 9 bases for V and 5 bases for J; bases not matched to a gene: 10. This sample is part of a study of T cells in Graves' hyperthyroidism and ophthalmopathy. 9.5 to 10 ml fresh peripheral blood yielded the PBMCs. Study conclusions and caveats: Ophthalmopathy cases were set apart from stable hyperthyroidism by a 13 V-J model.

J is TRBJ2-2 and V is TRBV24-1, with TRBD2 matching over 14 bases. Sequencing was performed on blood. The clonotype comes from a woman aged 18 to 35 with Graves' hyperthyroidism. CDR3 in DNA: TGTGCCACCGCGTCCCGACTAGCGGGGGGGAGGACCGGGGAGCTGTTTTTT. This encodes CATASRLAGGRTGELFF.